These 2 T cell receptor beta chains were all obtained from the same sample, sequenced in a study of T cells in Graves' hyperthyroidism and ophthalmopathy. RNA transcripts yielded amplified TCR beta CDR3 regions. In the first-round RT-PCR of the TCR CDR3, the HTBI primer set was used. TCRdb called the multiplex PCR reads again in MiXCR, with one record for every CDR3 protein. The table includes fewer than 450,000 distinct CDR3 sequences, about 18% detected once. Sequences were obtained from blood. These receptors were taken from a woman aged 25 to 45 with Graves' hyperthyroidism that later progressed to Graves' ophthalmopathy.

This clonotype showed up many times. The gene calls are TRBV2 and TRBJ2-1; no clear D gene. Trimming shortened V by 8 bases and J by 9 bases, and 20 bases separated the two germline ends. There are 14 residues in the CDR3. Germline V gene lookup returns CDR1 SNHLY and CDR2 FYNNEI. The CDR3 DNA is TGTGCCAGCTGTCAGGACCCCACGACGGGTGAGCAGTTCTTC. It yields the protein CASCQDPTTGEQFF.

The V and J genes are TRBV7-9 and TRBJ2-5; tentative D call: TRBD1 (5 bases). CDR3 length: 13 amino acids. Germline values: CDR1 SEHNR, CDR2 FQNEAQ (reference sequence). V lost 1 base and J 8 bases, leaving 11 bases between the germline ends. CDR3 sequence (DNA): TGTGCCAGCAGCTTAGAGGGCAGGGATACCCAGTACTTC. Its translation is CASSLEGRDTQYF.